These 25 T cell receptor beta chains originate from one sample sequenced in a study of shared clonotypes between healthy human individuals (dated by TCRdb to 2018 to 2020). The library was obtained by the immunoSEQ multiplex PCR assay. This immuneACCESS table, as held by TCRdb, lists in-frame sequences with V and J called but not all clones. Of the missing ones, under half trace to an unresolved V gene in checked studies; the others have no known cause. This sample lists 450,000 to 500,000 clones; about 85% were detected once. 9.5% to 15% of the sample rests with the top ten. Sequencing was done on a sample of PBMCs. Receptors originate from a woman in her thirties or forties in good health. Some clones in this sample may be carry-over from other donors' samples.

In regard to this clone: A far larger clone differs by one base, so this is likely a read error. The J gene is TRBJ2-1, the V gene TRBV7-9, with 12 nucleotides matching TRBD2. Looked up from germline, CDR1 is SEHNR and CDR2 is FQNEAQ (reference sequence). The CDR3 extends over 15 amino acids. With 4 bases clipped from V and 9 bases from J, the junction kept 7 bases outside the gene matches. The CDR3 region has the DNA TGTGCCAGCAGCTCCCGGACTAGCGGGATCGGTGAGCAGTTCTTC. Translation gives CASSSRTSGIGEQFF.

V is TRBV2 and J is TRBJ2-7, with D unclear. The CDR3 runs 12 residues. Trimming pared 3 bases from V and 5 bases from J, leaving 8 bases between. Per the germline V gene, CDR1 is SNHLY and CDR2 is FYNNEI. The CDR3 is CASSDPWNEQYF. The CDR3 nucleotides are TGTGCCAGCAGTGATCCGTGGAACGAGCAGTACTTC.

Details on this clone: One end of the junction is discordant with germline, which a read error may explain. The chain links TRBV7-8 to TRBJ1-3; D call uncertain. The germline CDR1 and CDR2 sequences are SGHVS and FQNEAQ. There are 12 residues in the CDR3. Written as DNA, the CDR3 is TGTGCCAGCAGCGCAGCTGGAAACACAATATGTTTT. Its translation: CASSAAGNTICF.

On this clone: A much larger clonotype is one base distant, so this may be a read error. V is TRBV7-2 and J is TRBJ2-7, with D hard to call. CDR1 SGHTA and CDR2 FQGNSA come from the germline V gene. There are 14 residues in the CDR3. Here the CDR3 reads CASCPGLIPYERYF. The CDR3 region has the DNA TGTGCCAGCTGCCCCGGGCTGATACCCTACGAGCGGTACTTC.

This clone was seen once. A far larger clone is off by one base, so a read error is likely. V usage is TRBV30 and J usage is TRBJ2-7; D is possibly TRBD2 (5 bases). The CDR3 spans 14 residues. Germline loops: CDR1 GTSNPN, CDR2 SVGIG (reference sequence). V shed 3 bases and J shed 2 bases, with 14 bases lying between them. CDR3 region: CAWRPLVATYEQYF. In nucleotides, the CDR3 is TGTGCCTGGAGACCACTAGTGGCTACCTACGAGCAGTACTTC.

This chain uses TRBV18 with TRBJ2-2; 12 bases line up with TRBD1. Trimming took 6 bases from V and 4 from J; bases not matched to a gene: 6. The CDR3 length is 16 residues. The germline CDR1 and CDR2 sequences are KGHSH and LQKENI. In DNA, the CDR3 is TGTGCCAGCTCCCTAGGGACAGGGGGCGTCACCGGGGAGCTGTTTTTT. Its protein is CASSLGTGGVTGELFF.

This clone was observed many times. The sample has other DNA sequences that encode this CDR3 too. V usage is TRBV11-2 and J usage is TRBJ2-7; 8 bases agree with TRBD2. This CDR3 region has 13 residues. The junction had 7 bases not matched to a gene; V was cut back by 8 bases and J by 4 bases. Germline V gene sequence: CDR1 SGHAT, CDR2 FQNNGV. CDR3 sequence: CASGTGRAYEQYF. Written as DNA, the CDR3 is TGTGCCAGCGGGACCGGGAGGGCATACGAGCAGTACTTC.

This clone turned up a few times. The chain couples TRBV11-2 to TRBJ2-7; 7 bases align to TRBD1. The V gene's germline CDR1 is SGHAT and CDR2 FQNNGV. The J segment lost 6 bases and the V segment lost 3 bases, leaving 8 bases of the junction unmatched. The CDR3 has 14 amino acids. The CDR3 DNA sequence: TGTGCCAGCAGCTTTGACAGGGTGTCCCTCGAGCAGTACTTC. The encoded protein is CASSFDRVSLEQYF.

Of note for this clone: This probably arose from a read error, given a far larger clone one base away. The chain is built from TRBV11-2 and TRBJ2-5, with TRBD2 matching 13 bases. Losses at the gene ends were 5 bases for V and 5 bases for J; bases not matched to a gene: 8. The germline gives CDR1 SGHAT, CDR2 FQNNGV. The CDR3 spans 16 residues. The CDR3 spells CASSPGTSGIVETQYF. DNA for the CDR3: TGTGCCAGCAGCCCCGGGACTAGCGGGATAGTGGAGACCCAGTACTTC.

In DNA form, the CDR3 reads TGTGCCAGCAGCCCAGTGGTGAACACAGATACGCAGTATTTT. Amino acids: CASSPVVNTDTQYF. This rearrangement joins TRBV28 to TRBJ2-3; no firm D call. This CDR3 comprises 14 residues. The V end lost 6 bases, the J end lost 2 bases, and 12 bases lay between the germline ends. Germline-derived CDR1 and CDR2 are MDHEN and SYDVKM.

The chain has TRBV29-1 and TRBJ2-3; 9 bases fit TRBD2. The CDR3 spans 16 residues. Germline CDR1 reads SQVTM; CDR2 reads ANQGSEA. Trimming cost V 0 bases and J 1 base; bases outside gene matches: 5. The CDR3 region is CSVEEELAGRTDTQYF. As DNA, the CDR3 is TGCAGCGTTGAAGAAGAGCTAGCGGGGCGCACAGATACGCAGTATTTT.

In its sample, this clone was seen once. This rearrangement joins TRBV4-1 to TRBJ2-3, with D perhaps matching TRBD1 (5 bases). Germline V gene lookup returns CDR1 MGHRA and CDR2 YSYEKL. CDR3 length: 16 amino acids. V lost 0 bases and J lost 2, with 12 bases in between. The CDR3 nucleotides are TGCGCCAGCAGCCAAGAAGGGGCCGGATTCACAGATACGCAGTATTTT. It codes for CASSQEGAGFTDTQYF.

The chain joins TRBV7-2 to TRBJ2-7; the match to TRBD2 covers 14 bases. With V trimmed by 5 bases and J by 3 bases, 3 bases remained unmatched. This CDR3 is 15 amino acids long. The V gene's germline CDR1 is SGHTA and CDR2 FQGNSA. The DNA for the CDR3 is TGTGCCAGCAGCCAAGGACTAGCGGGGGGCTACGAGCAGTACTTC. This encodes CASSQGLAGGYEQYF.

This rearrangement joins TRBV19 to TRBJ1-1; TRBD1 is a possible D gene (5 bases). The germline CDR1 and CDR2 sequences are LNHDA and SQIVND (reference sequence). This CDR3 is 17 amino acids long. The germline V and J ends were trimmed by 3 bases and 1 base, with 18 bases remaining between them. CDR3 amino acids: CASSIRTSLTGNTEAFF. The DNA of the CDR3 is TGTGCCAGTAGTATTAGGACAAGCCTTACCGGGAACACTGAAGCTTTCTTT.

A note on this clone: This likely stems from a read error, as it lies one base from a far larger clone. The chain employs TRBV6-1 and TRBJ2-7; D possibly matches TRBD1 or TRBD2 (6 bases each). CDR3 size: 15 residues. CDR1 and CDR2 from the germline V gene are MNHNS and SASEGT. The CDR3 loop reads CASRPLRDKLYGQYF. DNA of the CDR3: TGTGCCAGCAGACCCTTGCGGGACAAACTTTACGGGCAGTACTTC.

V is TRBV4-2 and J is TRBJ2-2, with a weak D call TRBD2 (6 bases). Trimming took 0 bases from V and 4 from J, leaving 12 bases between them. The length of the CDR3 is 16 residues. Germline CDR1 reads LGHNA; CDR2 reads YNFKEQ. The CDR3 DNA follows: TGTGCCAGCAGCCAAGAGTATCGGGAGTCCACCGGGGAGCTGTTTTTT. Its protein is CASSQEYRESTGELFF.

The chain joins TRBV6-6 to TRBJ2-2; 7 bases agree with TRBD1. The V gene's germline CDR1 is MNHNY and CDR2 SVGAGI (reference sequence). Trimming cost V 7 bases and J 5 bases; bases outside gene matches: 10. This CDR3 has 15 residues. The CDR3, as DNA: TGTGCCAGCATGGCTGATGGGACAGCGACCGGGGAGCTGTTTTTT. Translating it yields CASMADGTATGELFF.

The chain couples TRBV5-1 to TRBJ2-2, with a weak D call TRBD1 (5 bases). CDR3 length: 14 amino acids. Deletions cut 1 base from V and 7 bases from J, with 11 bases between. The germline gives CDR1 SGHRS, CDR2 YFSETQ. The CDR3 here is CASSLSGAGGELFF. In nucleotides, the CDR3 is TGCGCCAGCAGCTTGTCTGGGGCTGGCGGGGAGCTGTTTTTT.

With regard to this clone: With a far larger clone one base away, a read error is the likely cause. Distinct nucleotide sequences in the sample also encode this CDR3. The V gene is TRBV4-2, the J gene TRBJ2-3; weak D call: TRBD2 (5 bases). Looked up from germline, CDR1 is LGHNA and CDR2 is YNFKEQ. This CDR3 spans 17 amino acids. The CDR3 protein is CASSQDRAASSTDTQYF. CDR3 bases: TGTGCCAGCAGCCAAGATCGGGCTGCATCTAGCACAGATACACAGTATTTT.

This chain joins TRBV29-1 and TRBJ1-2; D not resolved. This CDR3 has 13 amino acids. Germline lookup yields CDR1 SQVTM and CDR2 ANQGSEA. Trimming shortened V by 0 bases and J by 4 bases, and 9 bases separated the two germline ends. The CDR3 is CSVEDMGIYGYTF. The CDR3 DNA is TGCAGCGTTGAAGATATGGGGATCTATGGCTACACCTTC.

Points on this clone: Only one base separates this from a far larger clonotype, so it likely reflects a read error. Other nucleotide sequences in the sample specify the same CDR3. The chain carries TRBV5-6 and TRBJ1-2; the D gene is possibly TRBD1 (5 bases). From germline, CDR1 is SGHDT and CDR2 YYEEEE. The CDR3 is made up of 14 amino acids. The CDR3 is CASSLVGGGYGYTF. The CDR3 nucleotides read TGTGCCAGCAGCTTGGTTGGGGGAGGCTATGGCTACACATTC.

In this sample, this clone turned up a few times. The chain is built from TRBV30 and TRBJ2-7; the D gene is possibly TRBD2 (6 bases). The germline CDR1 and CDR2 sequences are GTSNPN and SVGIG (reference sequence). This CDR3 has 12 residues. Between the trimmed V and J ends, which lost 2 bases and 3 bases, there was a span of 8 bases. CDR3 in DNA: TGTGCCTGGAGTCGGGAGAACTACGAGCAGTACTTC. Translating gives CAWSRENYEQYF.

This clone was seen a handful of times. The chain couples TRBV7-3 to TRBJ2-5; 7 nucleotides match TRBD2. The germline V gene has CDR1 SGHTA and CDR2 FQGTGA. J gave up 6 bases and V 5 bases, and 6 bases lay outside the gene matches. This CDR3 comprises 13 residues. The CDR3 coding sequence is TGTGCCAGCAGCCCCCTGGGGGGGAAGACCCAGTACTTC. Its protein product is CASSPLGGKTQYF.

This chain links TRBV5-4 with TRBJ1-1, with 7 bases fitting TRBD1. The junction had 2 bases not matched to a gene; V was cut back by 0 bases and J by 0 bases. Germline V gene lookup returns CDR1 SGHNT and CDR2 YYREEE (reference sequence). The CDR3 has 15 residues. CDR3 bases: TGTGCCAGCAGCTTGGCCGGGACAGTGAACACTGAAGCTTTCTTT. This translates into CASSLAGTVNTEAFF. The variable domain in full, with the rest retrieved from reference TRBV5-4 and TRBJ1-1, is ETGVTQSPTHLIKTRGQQVTLRCSSQSGHNTVSWYQQALGQGPQFIFQYYREEENGRGNFPPRFSGLQFPNYSSELNVNALELDDSALYLCASSLAGTVNTEAFFGQGTRLTVV.

A remark on this clone: The junction shows a germline mismatch at one end, possibly a read error. The gene calls are TRBV5-8 and TRBJ1-4; D might be TRBD1 (6 bases). The CDR3 runs 17 residues. The V gene's germline CDR1 is SGHTS and CDR2 YDEGEE. The CDR3 DNA is TGCGCCAGCAGCCGAATGAACGGACAGAACTCTAATGAAAAACTGTTTTTT. Translated, it gives CASSRMNGQNSNEKLFF.